The 7 T cell receptor beta chains below come from one sample, sequenced in a study of T cell clonotyping in hematopoietic cell transplantation. The table came from immunoSEQ multiplex PCR; TCRdb's copy has only in-frame clones and leaves some out. The sample lists around 17,000 clones, 70% to 90% occurring once. The sequences come from PBMCs, collected 100 days after allogeneic stem cell transplant. These receptors originate from a male patient between 55 and 70 years old who had an allogeneic stem cell transplant from a related donor, so the T cells may come from the graft donor. Some clones in this sample may be carry-over from other donors' samples.

This rearrangement joins TRBV28 to TRBJ1-2; no clear D gene. Germline V CDR1 and CDR2: MDHEN, SYDVKM. With 6 bases removed from V and 2 bases from J, the gap between germline ends came to 13 bases. This CDR3 has 14 residues. For the CDR3, the DNA is TGTGCCAGCAGCCAGGAGGCTGGGAACTATGGCTACACCTTC. It is translated as CASSQEAGNYGYTF.

This clone was seen a handful of times. The V call is TRBV5-1, the J call TRBJ2-7, with 8 bases matching TRBD2. V shed 0 bases, J shed 2 bases, and the junction held 4 bases outside the gene matches. Germline V gene lookup returns CDR1 SGHRS and CDR2 YFSETQ. This CDR3 has 15 amino acids. CDR3 residues: CASSLGGSGTYEQYF. CDR3 in DNA: TGCGCCAGCAGCTTGGGAGGTAGCGGGACCTACGAGCAGTACTTC.

The chain combines TRBV5-4 with TRBJ1-2; no definite D call. From germline, CDR1 is SGHNT and CDR2 YYREEE (reference sequence). Trimming pared 2 bases from V and 6 bases from J, leaving 11 bases between. This CDR3 has 13 residues. CDR3 region: CASSLRGDNGYTF. DNA for the CDR3: TGTGCCAGCAGCTTACGGGGTGACAATGGCTACACCTTC.

There are a few counts of this clone. This chain uses TRBV6-5 with TRBJ1-6, with a weak D call TRBD1 (6 bases). Germline V gene data show CDR1 as MNHEY and CDR2 as SVGAGI. This CDR3 has 16 residues. V lost 0 bases and J 9 bases, leaving 15 bases between the germline ends. Here the CDR3 DNA reads TGTGCCAGCAGTTACTCGAATGCAGCACAGGGTTCACCCCTCCACTTT. It translates to CASSYSNAAQGSPLHF.

This chain uses TRBV27 with TRBJ2-7; D unclear. The CDR3 spans 11 residues. Trimming took off 4 bases at V and 3 bases at J, with 4 bases between the two ends. Per germline, CDR1 MNHEY and CDR2 SMNVEV (reference sequence). For the CDR3, the DNA is TGTGCCAGCAGTTCCTACTACGAGCAGTACTTC. This encodes CASSSYYEQYF.

This chain connects TRBV28 to TRBJ1-1; TRBD1 matches at 7 bases. From germline, CDR1 is MDHEN and CDR2 SYDVKM. The length of the CDR3 is 16 residues. V was pared by 2 bases and J by 2 bases, with 8 bases of the junction left unmatched. CDR3 sequence: CASSLIPGTVNTEAFF. In nucleotides, the CDR3 is TGTGCCAGCAGTTTAATTCCGGGGACAGTAAACACTGAAGCTTTCTTT.

The chain combines TRBV19 with TRBJ1-5; D is ambiguous. Germline V gene sequence: CDR1 LNHDA, CDR2 SQIVND (reference sequence). The ends were cut back, 6 bases at V and 6 bases at J, with 9 bases in the middle. The CDR3 spans 12 residues. CDR3 amino acids: CASSQDFQPQHF. The CDR3 DNA reads as TGTGCCAGTAGCCAGGACTTTCAGCCCCAGCATTTT.